The sequence of this T cell receptor (beta chain) was determined in a study of breast tumors, draining lymph nodes, adjacent tissues. This clonotype was recorded many times. Its antigen is as yet unknown. In germline, CDR1 is SGHDN, CDR2 FVKESK. The V segment lost 3 bases and the J segment 1 base; nucleotides outside the gene matches: 5. There are 16 residues in the CDR3. Breast cancer patients provided tissue from their axillary draining lymph nodes. TCRdb re-derived calls from the multiplex PCR reads in MiXCR, one entry per CDR3 protein. The data contain some 130,000 distinct CDR3 sequences, about 20% of them singletons. Study findings and constraints: Tumor TCR diversity was below lymph nodes but above nontumor tissue. Data fit most tumor T cells coming from lymph node, expanding in tumor.

The sequenced material came from axillary lymph node tissue. The V and J genes are TRBV14 and TRBJ2-5; 10 bases are a match to TRBD1. This sequence was found in a female donor with breast cancer. Some clones in this sample may be carry-over from other donors' samples. The CDR3 DNA reads TGTGCCAGCAGCCAGCCGGGACAGGGGCCCCAAGAGACCCAGTACTTC. Its protein is CASSQPGQGPQETQYF.